These 24 T cell receptor beta chains originate from one sample sequenced in a study of cytomegalovirus exposure and HLA in healthy donors (TCRdb year 2017). Libraries were built with the immunoSEQ multiplex PCR assay. The multiplex PCR relied on a mix of 60 forward primers for TCR Vbeta segments and 13 reverse primers for TCR Jbeta segments. TCRdb carries this immuneACCESS record with in-frame sequences only. Its versions omit some clonotypes, under half of them owing to an unresolved V gene in the studies checked, with the rest unexplained. Here the sample has 100,000 to 150,000 clones; roughly 80% occur a single time. The ten largest clones capture more than 3% of the sample. The sequencing input was PBMCs. Source of these receptors: a man younger than 35 in good health and CMV-seropositive.

This clone was found a few times. The chain couples TRBV5-4 to TRBJ1-6, with D perhaps TRBD1 (5 bases). Germline values: CDR1 SGHNT, CDR2 YYREEE (reference sequence). The CDR3 runs 13 residues. Trimming removed 7 bases from V and 4 bases from J, with 9 bases in between. CDR3 residues: CASARDYNSPLHF. The CDR3, as DNA: TGTGCCAGCGCCAGGGATTATAATTCACCCCTCCACTTT. The whole variable domain, remainder taken from reference TRBV5-4 and TRBJ1-6, is ETGVTQSPTHLIKTRGQQVTLRCSSQSGHNTVSWYQQALGQGPQFIFQYYREEENGRGNFPPRFSGLQFPNYSSELNVNALELDDSALYLCASARDYNSPLHFGNGTRLTVT.

This clone was counted a single time. The gene calls are TRBV30 and TRBJ2-4, with a possible D match to TRBD2 (6 bases). The CDR3 is 13 amino acids. The germline V gene encodes CDR1 GTSNPN and CDR2 SVGIG (reference sequence). V was cut by 1 base and J by 7 bases, with 11 bases left in between. The CDR3 coding sequence is TGTGCCTGGAGTGGGTCGGGGGAGAACATTCAGTACTTC. It translates to CAWSGSGENIQYF. Full variable domain (rest looked up from reference TRBV30 and TRBJ2-4): SQTIHQWPATLVQPVGSPLSLECTVEGTSNPNLYWYRQAAGRGLQLLFYSVGIGQISSEVPQNLSASRPQDRQFILSSKKLLLSDSGFYLCAWSGSGENIQYFGAGTRLSVL.

The chain employs TRBV30 and TRBJ2-7, with 14 nucleotides matching TRBD2. The CDR3 covers 16 residues. Losses at the gene ends were 1 base for V and 2 bases for J; bases not matched to a gene: 4. In germline, CDR1 is GTSNPN, CDR2 SVGIG (reference sequence). CDR3: CAWSEGTSGRTYEQYF. The CDR3 bases are TGTGCCTGGAGTGAAGGGACTAGCGGGAGAACCTACGAGCAGTACTTC.

The chain combines TRBV12-5 with TRBJ1-2, with 7 bases that match TRBD1. Trimming removed 1 base from V and 6 bases from J; junction bases left unmatched: 5. The V gene's germline CDR1 is LGHNT and CDR2 FRNRAP. The CDR3 is 14 residues long. This CDR3 is CASGLGGGFDGYTF. Here the CDR3 DNA reads TGTGCTAGTGGTTTGGGAGGGGGCTTTGATGGCTACACCTTC.

This chain connects TRBV5-5 to TRBJ1-1; D remains ambiguous. The CDR3 runs to 14 residues. V lost 0 bases and J 3 bases, leaving 9 bases between the germline ends. Germline V gene data show CDR1 as SGHKS and CDR2 as YYEKEE (reference sequence). The CDR3 DNA reads as TGTGCCAGCAGCTTGGATCCCGGAGACACTGAAGCTTTCTTT. It translates to CASSLDPGDTEAFF. The entire variable domain, with the rest obtained from reference TRBV5-5 and TRBJ1-1, is as follows: DAGVTQSPTHLIKTRGQQVTLRCSPISGHKSVSWYQQVLGQGPQFIFQYYEKEERGRGNFPDRFSARQFPNYSSELNVNALLLGDSALYLCASSLDPGDTEAFFGQGTRLTVV.

The rearrangement links TRBV5-5 to TRBJ2-7, with 8 bases lining up with TRBD2. Germline assignment: CDR1 SGHKS and CDR2 YYEKEE (reference sequence). There are 14 residues in the CDR3. V lost 5 bases and J lost 3; bases outside the gene matches: 7. DNA of the CDR3: TGTGCCAGCAGGTCTGGGACTAGGGACTACGAGCAGTACTTC. Protein: CASRSGTRDYEQYF.

J is TRBJ2-5 and V is TRBV2, with 11 nucleotides matching TRBD2. CDR1 and CDR2 (germline): SNHLY, FYNNEI. There are 15 residues in the CDR3. V dropped 6 bases and J dropped 2; count of bases not matched to a gene: 5. In DNA, the CDR3 is TGTGCCAGCAGACCGACTAGCGGGGTACAAGAGACCCAGTACTTC. Translating it yields CASRPTSGVQETQYF.

J is TRBJ2-7 and V is TRBV7-5; the DNA was not compared with TRBD1, the D call given in the table. TRBV7-5 corresponds to a pseudogene. The CDR3 loop spans 11 amino acids. The CDR3 here is CARSSSGQGSF. As DNA, the CDR3 is TGTGCCAGAAGTTCCTCGGGACAGGGGTCCTTC.

This clone turned up a few times. This rearrangement joins TRBV30 to TRBJ2-3; 13 nucleotides line up with TRBD2. This CDR3 is built from 15 residues. Germline V gives CDR1 GTSNPN, CDR2 SVGIG (reference sequence). Germline trimming cut 1 base from V and 10 bases from J; bases unmatched to any gene: 8. In nucleotides, the CDR3 is TGTGCCTGGAGTGCAATCCGACTAGCGGGAGGACCGCAGTATTTT. Translating gives CAWSAIRLAGGPQYF.

This clone came up once. The chain recombines TRBV29-1 with TRBJ2-1; no firm D call. The CDR3 spans 14 residues. In germline, CDR1 is SQVTM, CDR2 ANQGSEA. V was cut by 3 bases and J by 4 bases, with 13 bases left in between. CDR3 sequence reads: CSVDIVAGYNEQFF. The CDR3 region has the DNA TGCAGCGTTGACATCGTTGCCGGTTACAATGAGCAGTTCTTC.

This clone came up once. The V call is TRBV9, the J call TRBJ1-1; possibly TRBD1 for D (6 bases). The germline gives CDR1 SGDLS, CDR2 YYNGEE. V was trimmed by 4 bases and J by 3 bases, leaving 10 bases between them. The CDR3 totals 13 residues. This chain's CDR3 is CASSWGGDTEAFF. DNA of the CDR3: TGTGCCAGCAGCTGGGGGGGCGACACTGAAGCTTTCTTT.

The chain joins TRBV7-8 to TRBJ2-1, with 8 bases identical to TRBD2. The germline V gene encodes CDR1 SGHVS and CDR2 FQNEAQ. The CDR3 has 15 residues. The junction had 13 bases not matched to a gene; V was cut back by 7 bases and J by 8 bases. The CDR3 DNA follows: TGTGCCAGCACCCCGAGCAGGACTAGCATATATGAGCAGTTCTTC. Protein: CASTPSRTSIYEQFF.

This clone has just one count. CDR3 loop: CASSLNPVGAGARETQYF. CDR3 in DNA: TGCGCCAGCAGCCTTAACCCCGTCGGGGCAGGGGCACGGGAGACCCAGTACTTC. The V and J genes are TRBV4-3 and TRBJ2-5; the D gene is possibly TRBD1 (6 bases). Per the germline V gene, CDR1 is LGHNA and CDR2 is YSLEER. The CDR3 loop spans 18 amino acids. The germline V and J ends were trimmed by 4 bases and 5 bases, with 26 bases remaining between them.

The rearrangement uses TRBV19 and TRBJ1-5; D gene ambiguous. The germline V and J ends were trimmed by 7 bases and 1 base, with 11 bases remaining between them. Germline-derived CDR1 and CDR2 are LNHDA and SQIVND (reference sequence). This CDR3 region has 14 residues. The CDR3 nucleotides read TGTGCCAGTACTCTTGGCAGGAGCAATCAGCCCCAGCATTTT. Translation: CASTLGRSNQPQHF.

The chain employs TRBV5-1 and TRBJ1-6; the D is unclear. V was cut by 8 bases and J by 10 bases, with 13 bases left in between. The CDR3 has 12 amino acids. CDR1 is SGHRS, CDR2 YFSETQ, per germline. The CDR3 here is CARTSTGSPLHF. Here the CDR3 DNA reads TGCGCCAGAACTTCTACGGGATCACCCCTCCACTTT.

This clone turned up a few times. V gene TRBV19 combines with J gene TRBJ1-6; the D gene is possibly TRBD1 (6 bases). With 6 bases removed from V and 1 base from J, the gap between germline ends came to 13 bases. Germline V gives CDR1 LNHDA, CDR2 SQIVND (reference sequence). The CDR3 covers 16 residues. In nucleotides, the CDR3 is TGTGCCAGTAGAAAACAGGGTGGGTCCTATAATTCACCCCTCCACTTT. It encodes CASRKQGGSYNSPLHF.

This clone turned up a few times. This chain links TRBV5-1 with TRBJ2-7; 12 positions agree with TRBD1. This CDR3 comprises 14 residues. V lost 5 bases, J lost 5 bases, and 5 bases stayed unmatched. Per the germline V gene, CDR1 is SGHRS and CDR2 is YFSETQ. CDR3 sequence (DNA): TGCGCCAGCAGTTCCGGGACAGGGGGCGACGAGCAGTACTTC. It specifies CASSSGTGGDEQYF.

The chain carries TRBV7-2 and TRBJ1-2, with TRBD1 matching over 9 bases. J lost 4 bases, V lost 1 base, and 16 bases had no gene match. The germline CDR1 and CDR2 sequences are SGHTA and FQGNSA. This CDR3 contains 19 residues. This chain's CDR3 is CASSLGYLPGTGLFYGYTF. CDR3 DNA: TGTGCCAGCAGCTTAGGGTATTTGCCCGGGACAGGGCTATTCTATGGCTACACCTTC.

This sequence joins TRBV9 and TRBJ2-7; 7 bases are a match to TRBD1. This CDR3 contains 12 residues. CDR1 and CDR2 (germline): SGDLS, YYNGEE. The V segment lost 3 bases and the J segment 6 bases; nucleotides outside the gene matches: 3. This CDR3 reads CASSAYRGEQYF. DNA for the CDR3: TGTGCCAGCAGCGCGTACAGGGGCGAGCAGTACTTC.

The chain uses TRBV4-3 and TRBJ2-2; tentative D call: TRBD1 (5 bases). The V gene's germline CDR1 is LGHNA and CDR2 YSLEER. CDR3 length: 16 amino acids. V lost 0 bases to trimming and J lost 6 bases, with 14 bases between them. As DNA, the CDR3 is TGCGCCAGCAGCCAAGATACGGTCGGCAGGGCCGGGGAGCTGTTTTTT. Its protein is CASSQDTVGRAGELFF.

The chain uses TRBV6-5 and TRBJ1-1; no definite D call. This CDR3 contains 12 residues. Looked up from germline, CDR1 is MNHEY and CDR2 is SVGAGI. Deletions cut 10 bases from V and 0 bases from J, with 9 bases between. The CDR3 bases are TGTGCCATCAACAATCTGAACACTGAAGCTTTCTTT. The encoded protein is CAINNLNTEAFF.

This clone showed up just a few times. The chain joins TRBV2 to TRBJ2-7; 7 bases are shared with TRBD2. The CDR3 covers 13 residues. Germline CDR1 and CDR2: SNHLY and FYNNEI. J was trimmed by 4 bases and V by 4 bases; bases with no gene match: 4. The CDR3 loop is CASSVTSAYEQYF. The CDR3 DNA is TGTGCCAGCAGTGTTACTAGCGCGTACGAGCAGTACTTC. Filled out from reference TRBV2 and TRBJ2-7, the complete variable domain reads EPEVTQTPSHQVTQMGQEVILRCVPISNHLYFYWYRQILGQKVEFLVSFYNNEISEKSEIFDDQFSVERPDGSNFTLKIRSTKLEDSAMYFCASSVTSAYEQYFGPGTRLTVT.

The rearrangement links TRBV5-1 to TRBJ1-1; 7 nucleotides align to TRBD1. V lost 2 bases, J lost 1 base, and 8 bases stayed unmatched. CDR1 and CDR2 (germline): SGHRS, YFSETQ. The CDR3 loop spans 16 amino acids. For the CDR3, the DNA is TGCGCCAGCAGCTTCCGTACACAGGGGACGAACACTGAAGCTTTCTTT. It is translated as CASSFRTQGTNTEAFF.

The chain uses TRBV7-9 and TRBJ2-7; D might be TRBD2 (7 bases). The CDR3 sequence is 16 residues long. Trimming pared 4 bases from V and 3 bases from J, leaving 19 bases between. Germline loops: CDR1 SEHNR, CDR2 FQNEAQ (reference sequence). The CDR3 protein is CASSSKGGLEVYEQYF. The CDR3 nucleotides read TGTGCCAGCAGCTCAAAGGGGGGGTTGGAAGTCTACGAGCAGTACTTC. The complete variable domain, with remaining parts taken from reference TRBV7-9 and TRBJ2-7, reads DTGVSQNPRHKITKRGQNVTFRCDPISEHNRLYWYRQTLGQGPEFLTYFQNEAQLEKSRLLSDRFSAERPKGSFSTLEIQRTEQGDSAMYLCASSSKGGLEVYEQYFGPGTRLTVT.